This TCR beta chain was identified during a study of T cells in Graves' hyperthyroidism and ophthalmopathy. In its sample, this clonotype was seen once. The investigators amplified TCR beta CDR3 regions from RNA transcripts. The HTBI primer set served for first-round RT-PCR of the TCR CDR3. TCRdb itself ran the multiplex PCR reads through MiXCR, one entry per CDR3 protein. The repertoire has hundreds of thousands of distinct CDR3 sequences, nearly 15% of them found once; the top ten carry approximately 19%. Germline V gene sequence: CDR1 MDHEN, CDR2 SYDVKM. V gave up 6 bases and J gave up 3 bases, with 21 bases separating them. The CDR3 has 16 residues.

The source of this sequence is a woman aged 55-70 years with Graves' ophthalmopathy. Sequencing was carried out using blood. V gene TRBV28 combines with J gene TRBJ2-7; D may be TRBD2 (5 bases). The CDR3 nucleotides are TGTGCCAGCAGCCCCCGACTAAGCGGAACCTTCTACGAGCAGTACTTC. Protein: CASSPRLSGTFYEQYF.